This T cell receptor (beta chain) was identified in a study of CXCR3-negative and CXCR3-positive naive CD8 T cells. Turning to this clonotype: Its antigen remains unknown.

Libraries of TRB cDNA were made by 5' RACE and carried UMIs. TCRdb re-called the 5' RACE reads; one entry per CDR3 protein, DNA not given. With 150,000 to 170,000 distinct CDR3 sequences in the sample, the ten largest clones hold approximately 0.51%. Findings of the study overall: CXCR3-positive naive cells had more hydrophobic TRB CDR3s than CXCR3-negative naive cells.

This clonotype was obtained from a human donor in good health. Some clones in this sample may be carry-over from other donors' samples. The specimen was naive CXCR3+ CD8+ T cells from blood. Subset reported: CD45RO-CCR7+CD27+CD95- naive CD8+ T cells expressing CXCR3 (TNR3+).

This CDR3 reads CSVDLADSYNEQFF. The chain has TRBV29-1 and TRBJ2-1; as DNA is missing, the TRBD2 call by TCRdb cannot be tested. Germline CDR1 is SQVTM and CDR2 is ANQGSEA. CDR3 length equals 14 residues.